Below, one T cell receptor beta chain is given with its context. The sample belongs to a study of cytomegalovirus exposure and HLA in healthy donors. The repertoire was sequenced with immunoSEQ multiplex PCR; TCRdb's copy has only in-frame clones and lacks some. The repertoire holds about 58,000 clones, with about 88% as singletons. This CDR3 has 16 amino acids. V gave up 4 bases and J gave up 0 bases; unmatched junction bases: 4. Germline assignment: CDR1 MGHRA and CDR2 YSYEKL. The TCR originated in a man younger than 30 in good health and CMV-seronegative. Sequencing was done on a sample of PBMCs. V and J are TRBV4-1 and TRBJ2-3; 10 bases are a match to TRBD1. The CDR3 sequence is CASSRQGAPSTDTQYF. CDR3 sequence (DNA): TGCGCCAGCAGCCGACAGGGGGCACCGAGCACAGATACGCAGTATTTT.